Shown below are 21 T cell receptor gamma chains from a single sample sequenced in a study of human gamma delta and Vdelta1 T cells. With CATT, TCRdb re-called clones from the PCR reads. The repertoire includes hundreds of gamma-chain clones, about 4.4% of them detected once, and roughly 88% sits in the top ten. Sequencing used differentiated CD27- Vdelta1 gamma-delta T cells from blood. The receptors derive from a human donor in good health.

This clone was seen a handful of times. TCRdb's protein, taken from a much larger clone, differs from this DNA's translation at residue 10, likely owing to a read error; the protein displayed comes from the DNA. This chain joins TRGV3 and TRGJ1 or TRGJ2. The V gene end was trimmed by 4 bases and the J gene end by 12 bases; junction bases not matched to a gene: 15. This CDR3 region has 13 residues. Germline assignment: CDR1 VTNTFY and CDR2 YDVSTARD (reference sequence). The DNA of the CDR3 is TGTGCCACCTGGGAGAAGCCAGGGCATATGAAACTCTTT. This gives the protein CATWEKPGHMKLF.

This clone turned up a few times. A far larger clone differs by one base, so this is likely a read error. The V call is TRGV9, the J call TRGJ1 or TRGJ2. Germline assignment: CDR1 GITISATS and CDR2 ISYDGTV (reference sequence). The length of the CDR3 is 16 residues. CDR3 sequence reads: CALWEPDRLIHYKKLF. The DNA of the CDR3 is TGTGCCTTGTGGGAGCCCGACCGCCTGATCCATTATAAGAAACTATTT.

This clone was observed a few times. This chain uses TRGV9 with TRGJ1 or TRGJ2. CDR1 and CDR2 from the germline V gene are GITISATS and ISYDGTV (reference sequence). V shed 0 bases, J shed 16 bases, and the junction held 24 bases outside the gene matches. The length of the CDR3 is 16 residues. The CDR3 DNA is TGTGCCTTGTGGGAGGTGCGGGAGTTGGGGAAAAAAAAAAAGCTCTTT. This codes for CALWEVRELGKKKKLF.

As to this clone: At one boundary the junction diverges from the germline segment, which might be a read error. The rearrangement uses TRGV8 and TRGJP1. TCRdb leaves out the J gene; it was filled in here by matching the DNA to germline. This CDR3 is built from 16 residues. CDR1 is VENAVY and CDR2 is YDSYNSRV in the germline V gene. DNA of the CDR3: TGTGCCTCCTGGGATCTCCCGAATACCACTGGTTGGTTCAAGATATTT. Translating gives CASWDLPNTTGWFKIF.

This clone is classed as medium-sized. With a far larger clone one base away, a read error is the likely cause. This same CDR3 is encoded by further DNA sequences in the sample. V and J are TRGV9 and TRGJ1 or TRGJ2. Germline assignment: CDR1 GITISATS and CDR2 ISYDGTV (reference sequence). The length of the CDR3 is 14 residues. The CDR3 DNA follows: TGTGCCTTGTGGGAGACTCTGGTTTATTATAAGAAACTATTT. It translates to CALWETLVYYKKLF.

As to this clone: A much larger clone differs by one base, so this may be a read error. The chain joins TRGV5 to TRGJ1 or TRGJ2. This CDR3 comprises 12 residues. CDR1 is VINAFY and CDR2 is YDVSNSKD in the germline V gene. The CDR3 here is CAAWAPYYKKLF. DNA for the CDR3: TGTGCCGCCTGGGCCCCTTATTATAAGAAACTCTTT.

For this clone: A read error is the likely source, as a far larger clone sits one nucleotide away. Other DNA sequences in this specimen translate into the identical CDR3. V usage is TRGV9 and J usage is TRGJP. Looked up from germline, CDR1 is GITISATS and CDR2 is ISYDGTV (reference sequence). The CDR3 is 16 residues long. CDR3 loop: CALWEVRELGKKIKVF. The CDR3 DNA sequence: TGTGCCTTATGGGAGGTGCGGGAGTTGGGCAAAAAAATCAAGGTATTT.

As to this clone: The protein TCRdb gives is from a much larger clone and does not agree with this DNA's translation at residues 6 and 8, likely a read error; the protein shown here comes from the DNA. This rearrangement joins TRGV9 to TRGJ1 or TRGJ2. The germline CDR1 and CDR2 sequences are GITISATS and ISYDGTV (reference sequence). The CDR3 covers 14 residues. V lost 2 bases to trimming and J lost 3 bases; unmatched junction nucleotides: 7. This CDR3 reads CALWEALIYYKKLF. The CDR3 coding sequence is TGTGCCTTGTGGGAGGCTCTGATTTATTATAAGAAACTCTTT.

With regard to this clone: TCRdb attributes to this sequence the protein of a much larger clone, which differs from the DNA translation at residue 15; a read error is likely, and the protein displayed is translated from the DNA. This sample also contains other DNA sequences that code for the same CDR3. The J gene is TRGJP, the V gene TRGV9. Germline CDR1 reads GITISATS; CDR2 reads ISYDGTV (reference sequence). The CDR3 runs to 16 residues. CDR3: CALWEVRELGKKIKLF. The DNA for the CDR3 is TGTGCCTTGTGGGAGGTGCGGGAGTTGGGCAAAAAAATCAAGCTCTTT.

In its sample, this clone is hyperexpanded. At the DNA level, this CDR3 is encoded by other sequences in the same sample as well. The chain carries TRGV9 and TRGJ1 or TRGJ2. CDR3 length: 11 amino acids. Looked up from germline, CDR1 is GITISATS and CDR2 is ISYDGTV (reference sequence). The V segment lost 1 base and the J segment 10 bases; nucleotides outside the gene matches: 4. The CDR3 DNA is TGTGCCTTGTGGGAGGTTGGCAAGAAACTCTTT. Amino acid sequence: CALWEVGKKLF.

This clone rates as medium-sized. The amino acid sequence in TCRdb belongs to a much larger clone and departs from this DNA's translation at residue 3, likely a sequencing read error; the sequence shown is translated from the DNA. V is TRGV9 and J is TRGJP. The CDR3 covers 16 residues. Germline assignment: CDR1 GITISATS and CDR2 ISYDGTV (reference sequence). Here the CDR3 reads CASWEVRELGKKIKVF. The CDR3 DNA reads as TGTGCCTCGTGGGAGGTGCGGGAGTTGGGCAAAAAAATCAAGGTATTT.

By share, this clone ranks as medium-sized. The V call is TRGV9, the J call TRGJ1 or TRGJ2. Germline loops: CDR1 GITISATS, CDR2 ISYDGTV (reference sequence). V was pared by 7 bases and J by 1 base, with 10 bases of the junction left unmatched. There are 14 residues in the CDR3. CDR3: CALCQGANYYKKLF. CDR3 nucleotide sequence: TGTGCCTTGTGCCAGGGGGCCAATTATTATAAGAAACTCTTT.

This clone is large. A clone one base away is much larger, so this may be a read error. Additional DNA sequences in this sample encode the identical CDR3. The chain combines TRGV9 with TRGJP. There are 16 residues in the CDR3. Germline V CDR1 and CDR2: GITISATS, ISYDGTV (reference sequence). CDR3 nucleotide sequence: TGTGCCTTGTGGGAGGTGCGGGAGTTGGGCAAAAAAAACAAGGTATTT. It is translated as CALWEVRELGKKNKVF.

Concerning this clone: The amino acid sequence in TCRdb belongs to a much larger clone and departs from this DNA's translation at residue 10, likely a sequencing read error; the sequence shown is translated from the DNA. The V gene is TRGV9, the J gene TRGJ1 or TRGJ2. The CDR3 spans 11 residues. Germline values: CDR1 GITISATS, CDR2 ISYDGTV (reference sequence). The CDR3 loop reads CALWEVGKKIF. The CDR3 DNA reads as TGTGCCTTGTGGGAGGTTGGCAAGAAAATCTTT.

To note about this clone: A read error likely explains why the TCRdb protein, taken from a much larger clone, differs from this DNA's translation at residue 6; the protein shown is translated from the DNA. Distinct nucleotide sequences in the sample also encode this CDR3. This chain joins TRGV9 and TRGJ1 or TRGJ2. In germline, CDR1 is GITISATS, CDR2 ISYDGTV (reference sequence). J gave up 3 bases and V 2 bases, and 7 bases lay outside the gene matches. The CDR3 is 14 amino acids. Written as DNA, the CDR3 is TGTGCCTTGTGGGAGGCCCTGGTTTATTATAAGAAACTCTTT. Translating gives CALWEALVYYKKLF.

This clone counts as large. This is likely an artifact of a read error, given a far larger clone one base away. This chain uses TRGV9 with TRGJP. The CDR3 is 16 amino acids. Per the germline V gene, CDR1 is GITISATS and CDR2 is ISYDGTV (reference sequence). CDR3 amino acids: CALWEVRELGKKSKVF. The CDR3 bases are TGTGCCTTGTGGGAGGTGCGGGAGTTGGGCAAAAAAAGCAAGGTATTT.

This clone is large in the sample. The TCRdb protein, from a much larger clone, departs from this DNA's translation at residue 9, likely by read error; the protein shown derives from the DNA. The V gene is TRGV9, the J gene TRGJ1 or TRGJ2. With 1 base clipped from V and 14 bases from J, the junction kept 8 bases outside the gene matches. This CDR3 is 11 amino acids long. The germline V gene encodes CDR1 GITISATS and CDR2 ISYDGTV (reference sequence). The CDR3 here is CALWEVGKELF. The CDR3 DNA follows: TGTGCCTTGTGGGAGGTTGGCAAGGAACTCTTT.

This clone was seen a handful of times. A read error likely explains this, since a far larger clone differs by one base. Other DNA sequences in this sample translate to the same CDR3. No V gene call is available, although the J gene is TRGJ1 or TRGJ2. The CDR3 runs to 11 residues. The CDR3 region is CATWDAVRKLF. As DNA, the CDR3 is TGTGCCACCTGGGACGCAGTACGGAAACTCTTT.

This clone is labeled as hyperexpanded. The V and J genes are TRGV4 and TRGJ1 or TRGJ2. J gave up 12 bases and V 4 bases, and 9 bases lay outside the gene matches. The CDR3 consists of 11 residues. Germline CDR1 and CDR2: EGSTGY and YDSYTSSV. The chain's CDR3 is CATWDAVRKLF. The CDR3 DNA sequence: TGTGCCACCTGGGACGCAGTAAGGAAACTCTTT.

V gene TRGV9 combines with J gene TRGJ1 or TRGJ2. CDR3 length equals 14 residues. Germline assignment: CDR1 GITISATS and CDR2 ISYDGTV (reference sequence). V was clipped by 3 bases and J by 2 bases; unmatched bases: 7. CDR3 in amino acids: CALWESMDYYKKLF. In DNA, the CDR3 is TGTGCCTTGTGGGAGAGTATGGATTATTATAAGAAACTCTTT.

This clone has only a few counts. Since a far larger clone is one base different, this is likely a read error. The sample carries other DNA sequences with the same CDR3. V is TRGV9 and J is TRGJP1. The CDR3 runs to 15 residues. CDR1 is GITISATS and CDR2 is ISYDGTV in the germline V gene (reference sequence). The DNA for the CDR3 is TGTGCCTTGTGGGAGCCCCATACCACTGGCTGGTTCAAGATATTT. It translates to CALWEPHTTGWFKIF.